This passage covers 11 T cell receptor beta chains from one sample sequenced in a study of neurological immune-mediated disorders. A single record per CDR3 protein comes from TCRdb applying MiXCR to the 5' RACE reads. This sample has under 30,000 distinct CDR3 sequences, with around 15% found just once. Sequenced sample: PBMCs. These receptors were collected from a woman aged 40-49 years with HTLV-1-associated myelopathy (HAM/TSP).

This clonotype was seen at least ten times. The rearrangement joins TRBV2 to TRBJ1-5, with D tentatively TRBD1 (5 bases). Per the germline V gene, CDR1 is SNHLY and CDR2 is FYNNEI. CDR3 length: 15 residues. The V end lost 7 bases, the J end lost 4 bases, and 17 bases lay between the germline ends. DNA of the CDR3: TGTGCCAGCAACCGCTTCGACAGAGAAAATCAGCCCCAGCATTTT. Translating it yields CASNRFDRENQPQHF. The whole variable domain, remainder taken from reference TRBV2 and TRBJ1-5, is EPEVTQTPSHQVTQMGQEVILRCVPISNHLYFYWYRQILGQKVEFLVSFYNNEISEKSEIFDDQFSVERPDGSNFTLKIRSTKLEDSAMYFCASNRFDRENQPQHFGDGTRLSIL.

The chain is built from TRBV30 and TRBJ1-1; D gene unclear. This CDR3 spans 13 amino acids. Germline-derived CDR1 and CDR2 are GTSNPN and SVGIG (reference sequence). V was shortened by 1 base and J by 3 bases, with 9 bases between the two germline ends. The CDR3 DNA follows: TGTGCCTGGAGTGGAGGGCTTGACACTGAAGCTTTCTTT. Protein sequence: CAWSGGLDTEAFF.

This clonotype was counted ten times or more. The chain uses TRBV20-1 and TRBJ2-3; the match to TRBD2 covers 10 bases. The CDR3 length is 15 residues. CDR1 and CDR2 (germline): DFQATT, SNEGSKA (reference sequence). V dropped 3 bases and J dropped 4; count of bases not matched to a gene: 7. CDR3 sequence (DNA): TGCAGTGCTAGGGAGCGGGGGGGCCAGGCAGATACGCAGTATTTT. This codes for CSARERGGQADTQYF.

The chain combines TRBV7-3 with TRBJ2-3; the match to TRBD1 covers 8 bases. CDR3 length: 14 amino acids. V lost 4 bases and J lost 4; bases outside the gene matches: 4. Per germline, CDR1 SGHTA and CDR2 FQGTGA. The DNA of the CDR3 is TGTGCCAGCAGCTCGACAGGGGCCGCAGATACGCAGTATTTT. The encoded protein is CASSSTGAADTQYF.

To note about this clonotype: The CDR3 end shows no conserved phenylalanine or tryptophan, and so a read error is likely. V usage is TRBV5-1 and J usage is TRBJ2-1; TRBD2 agrees at 9 bases. V lost 4 bases to trimming and J lost 9 bases; unmatched junction nucleotides: 14. There are 16 residues in the CDR3. CDR1 SGHRS and CDR2 YFSETQ come from the germline V gene. This chain's CDR3 is CASSKTSGGAGGEQFY. CDR3 bases: TGCGCCAGCAGCAAGACTAGCGGTGGGGCCGGCGGTGAGCAGTTCTAC.

Ten or more counts support this clonotype. V usage is TRBV12-3 or TRBV12-4 and J usage is TRBJ2-7; D remains unclear. Trimming shortened V by 2 bases and J by 3 bases, and 8 bases separated the two germline ends. The CDR3 runs 13 residues. The CDR3 is CASSLSRSYEQYF. The CDR3 nucleotides read TGTGCCAGCAGTTTAAGTCGGAGCTACGAGCAGTACTTC.

The chain is built from TRBV7-3 and TRBJ2-5; TRBD1 might be the D (5 bases). The CDR3 has 17 residues. Germline V lookup: CDR1 SGHTA, CDR2 FQGTGA. V was clipped by 8 bases and J by 4 bases, with 26 bases between them. As DNA, the CDR3 is TGTGCCAGCTTCTCCCCCCCTCAGGGCCACTCCCTAGAGACCCAGTACTTC. It specifies CASFSPPQGHSLETQYF.

Judged by abundance, this clonotype is medium-sized. The chain recombines TRBV7-9 with TRBJ2-7, with D perhaps TRBD1 (8 bases). Per germline, CDR1 SEHNR and CDR2 FQNEAQ (reference sequence). Trimming stripped 5 bases from V and 2 bases from J, with 16 bases between. The CDR3 is made up of 15 amino acids. In DNA, the CDR3 is TGTGCCAGCAGCGCACAGGGGGGGAATACCTACGAGCAGTACTTC. This sequence encodes CASSAQGGNTYEQYF.

At least ten counts were recorded for this clonotype. This chain links TRBV6-1 with TRBJ2-5, with TRBD1 matching over 7 bases. After removal of 6 bases from V and 2 bases from J, the junction contained 6 bases not matched to a gene. The CDR3 has 14 amino acids. Looked up from germline, CDR1 is MNHNS and CDR2 is SASEGT. CDR3 bases: TGTGCCAGCAGGACAGGGTCGGCGCAAGAGACCCAGTACTTC. Translated: CASRTGSAQETQYF.

This clonotype was counted many times. The V and J genes are TRBV20-1 and TRBJ2-4; 7 bases match TRBD1. V lost 2 bases and J lost 8; bases outside the gene matches: 15. The CDR3 length is 16 residues. Germline V lookup: CDR1 DFQATT, CDR2 SNEGSKA (reference sequence). CDR3 in amino acids: CSARREGGAVRDIQYF. The CDR3 DNA is TGCAGTGCTAGAAGGGAAGGGGGCGCGGTTCGGGACATTCAGTACTTC.

About this clonotype itself: At one of its ends the junction is not consistent with the germline gene, which may arise from a read error. The chain employs TRBV27 and TRBJ1-2; 8 nucleotides agree with TRBD1. Germline V gene data show CDR1 as MNHEY and CDR2 as SMNVEV (reference sequence). CDR3 length: 14 amino acids. The CDR3 loop is CASSYAGGIYDYTF. CDR3 DNA: TGTGCCAGCAGTTATGCAGGGGGCATCTATGACTACACCTTC.